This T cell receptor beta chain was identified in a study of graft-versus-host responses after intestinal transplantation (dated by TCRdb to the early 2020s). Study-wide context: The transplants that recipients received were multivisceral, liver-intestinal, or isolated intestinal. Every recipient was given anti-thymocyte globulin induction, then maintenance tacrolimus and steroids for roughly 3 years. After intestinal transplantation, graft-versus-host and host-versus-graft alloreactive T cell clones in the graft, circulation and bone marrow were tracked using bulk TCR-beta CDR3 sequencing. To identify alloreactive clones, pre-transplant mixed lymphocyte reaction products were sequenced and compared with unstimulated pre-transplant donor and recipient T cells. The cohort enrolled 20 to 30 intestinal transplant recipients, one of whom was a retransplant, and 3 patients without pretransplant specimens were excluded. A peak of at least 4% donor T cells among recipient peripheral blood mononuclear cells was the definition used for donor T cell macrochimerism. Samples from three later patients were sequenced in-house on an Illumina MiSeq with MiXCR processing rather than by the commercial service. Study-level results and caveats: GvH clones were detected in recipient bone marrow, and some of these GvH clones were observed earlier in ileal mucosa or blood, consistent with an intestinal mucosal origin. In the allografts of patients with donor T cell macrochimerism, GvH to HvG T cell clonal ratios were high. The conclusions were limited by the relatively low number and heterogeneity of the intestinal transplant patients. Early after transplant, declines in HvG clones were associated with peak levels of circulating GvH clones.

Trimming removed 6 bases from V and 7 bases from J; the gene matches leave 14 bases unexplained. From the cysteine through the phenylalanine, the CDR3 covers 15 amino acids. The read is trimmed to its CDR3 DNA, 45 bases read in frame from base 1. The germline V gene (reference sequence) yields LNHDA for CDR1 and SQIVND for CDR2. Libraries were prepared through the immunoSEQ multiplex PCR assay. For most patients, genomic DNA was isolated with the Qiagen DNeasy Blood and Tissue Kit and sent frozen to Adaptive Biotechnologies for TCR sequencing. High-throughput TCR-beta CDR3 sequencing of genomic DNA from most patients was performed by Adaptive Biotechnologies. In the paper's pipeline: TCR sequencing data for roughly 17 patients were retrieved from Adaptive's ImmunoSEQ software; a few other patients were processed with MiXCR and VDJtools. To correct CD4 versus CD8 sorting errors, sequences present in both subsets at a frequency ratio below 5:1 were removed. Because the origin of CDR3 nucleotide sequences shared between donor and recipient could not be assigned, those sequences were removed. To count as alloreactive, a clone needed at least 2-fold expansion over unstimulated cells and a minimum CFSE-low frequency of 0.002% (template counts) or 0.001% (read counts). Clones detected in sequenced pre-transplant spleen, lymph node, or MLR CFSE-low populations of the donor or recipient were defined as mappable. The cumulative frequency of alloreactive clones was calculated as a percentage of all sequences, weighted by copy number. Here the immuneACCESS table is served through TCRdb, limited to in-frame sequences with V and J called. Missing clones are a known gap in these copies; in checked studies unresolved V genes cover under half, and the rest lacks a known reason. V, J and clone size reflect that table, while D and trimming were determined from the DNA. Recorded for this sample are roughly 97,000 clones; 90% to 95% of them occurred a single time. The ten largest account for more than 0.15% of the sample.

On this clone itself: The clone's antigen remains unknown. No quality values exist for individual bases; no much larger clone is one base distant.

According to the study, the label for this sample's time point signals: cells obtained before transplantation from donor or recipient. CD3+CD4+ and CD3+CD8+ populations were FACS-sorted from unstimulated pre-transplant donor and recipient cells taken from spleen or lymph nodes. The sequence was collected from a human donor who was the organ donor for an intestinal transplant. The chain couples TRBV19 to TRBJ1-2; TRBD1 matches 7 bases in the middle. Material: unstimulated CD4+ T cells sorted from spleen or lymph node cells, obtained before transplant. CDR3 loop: CASREILGQATGYTF. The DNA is TGTGCCAGTAGGGAGATTCTTGGACAGGCCACTGGCTACACCTTC.